The entry below describes one T cell receptor beta chain. The data were taken from a study of blood T cell repertoires in COVID-19. For the study at large: Donors in the United States, Italy and Spain gave samples during acute or convalescent COVID-19. PBMCs, B-cell-depleted T cells, or T cells were the source of the cDNA or gDNA that made up the material.

In the original processing: Nucleated cell counts were estimated from reference gene primer amplification. Data came from immunoSEQ multiplex PCR; TCRdb stores just in-frame clones and leaves some out. V and J calls and clone size are those listed in that table; D and trimming were worked out from the DNA. This sample has approximately 110,000 clones, with about 84% found just once. The ends lost 4 bases at V and 2 bases at J; junction bases unmatched: 16. Germline CDR1 and CDR2: KGHSH and LQKENI. The CDR3 runs to 19 residues. The sequencing input was peripheral blood. The chain is built from TRBV18 and TRBJ1-3; 8 nucleotides match TRBD1. The source is a human donor in a cohort sampled during active COVID-19. CDR3: CASSRIRDRTFSPGNTIYF. As DNA, the CDR3 is TGTGCCAGCTCACGGATCCGGGACAGGACCTTTAGCCCTGGAAACACCATATATTTT.